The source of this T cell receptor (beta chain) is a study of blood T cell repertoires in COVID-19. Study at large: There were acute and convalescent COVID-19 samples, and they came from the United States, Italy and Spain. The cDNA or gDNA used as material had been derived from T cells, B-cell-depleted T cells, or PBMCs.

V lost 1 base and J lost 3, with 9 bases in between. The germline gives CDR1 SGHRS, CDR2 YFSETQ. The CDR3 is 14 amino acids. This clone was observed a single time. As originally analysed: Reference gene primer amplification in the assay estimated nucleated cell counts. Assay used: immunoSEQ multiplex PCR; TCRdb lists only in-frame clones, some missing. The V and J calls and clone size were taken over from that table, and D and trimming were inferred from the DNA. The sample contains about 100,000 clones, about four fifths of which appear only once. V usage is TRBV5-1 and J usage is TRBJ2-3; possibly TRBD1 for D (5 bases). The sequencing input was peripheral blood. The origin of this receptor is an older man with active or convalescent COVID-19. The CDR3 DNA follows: TGCGCCAGCAGCTTGACCAGGGCAACAGATACGCAGTATTTT. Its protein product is CASSLTRATDTQYF.